Following are 8 T cell receptor beta chains from one sample sequenced in a study of Graves' ophthalmopathy and Graves' hyperthyroidism. Amplified TCR beta CDR3 regions were obtained using RNA transcripts as template. The workflow started with a first-round RT-PCR run with HTBI primers and then moved on to a second-round multiplex PCR. TCRdb passed the multiplex PCR reads through MiXCR, listing each CDR3 protein once. The sample lists some 750,000 distinct CDR3 sequences, roughly 40% occurring once. Sequenced input: peripheral blood. All receptors derive from an adult man with Graves' ophthalmopathy.

Notes on this clonotype: Given a much more abundant clone one base away, this may be a read error. The rearrangement uses TRBV2 and TRBJ2-7, with D unclear. The J call is doubtful: the DNA matches TRBJ2-5 better. Germline CDR1 and CDR2: SNHLY and FYNNEI. The CDR3 has 11 residues. CDR3 sequence: CASRQQETQYF. Written as DNA, the CDR3 is TGTGCCAGCAGACAGCAAGAGACCCAGTACTTC.

The V and J genes are TRBV9 and TRBJ1-2, with TRBD1 matching 8 bases. Trimming took 0 bases from V and 8 from J; bases not matched to a gene: 6. The CDR3 runs to 14 residues. CDR1 and CDR2 (germline): SGDLS, YYNGEE. This chain's CDR3 is CASSVGRRGLGYTF. The CDR3 DNA reads as TGTGCCAGCAGCGTAGGTCGCAGGGGGCTAGGCTACACCTTC.

This clonotype was detected many times. This sequence joins TRBV7-9 and TRBJ2-5, with TRBD2 matching 10 bases. V trimming: 5 bases; J trimming: 4 bases; junction bases outside the gene matches: 10. The CDR3 totals 16 residues. The germline CDR1 and CDR2 sequences are SEHNR and FQNEAQ (reference sequence). The CDR3 region has the DNA TGTGCCAGCAGCCTCCGAGCGGGAGGGGGGCGAGAGACCCAGTACTTC. It encodes CASSLRAGGGRETQYF.

This clonotype was counted at least ten times. The chain employs TRBV29-1 and TRBJ2-7; D is unclear. Germline assignment: CDR1 SQVTM and CDR2 ANQGSEA. This CDR3 is 12 amino acids long. The V gene lost 0 bases and the J gene lost 9 bases, with 12 bases spanning the gap. In DNA form, the CDR3 reads TGCAGCGTTGAAGAGGCGCCCCGTGGGCAGTACTTC. Amino acid sequence: CSVEEAPRGQYF.

The chain employs TRBV25-1 and TRBJ2-3; D is ambiguous. With 6 bases removed from V and 5 bases from J, the gap between germline ends came to 9 bases. Looked up from germline, CDR1 is MGHDK and CDR2 is SYGVNS. CDR3 length equals 12 residues. The CDR3 DNA sequence: TGTGCCAGCAGCGTTACCAGAGATACGCAGTATTTT. This translates into CASSVTRDTQYF.

The chain couples TRBV12-3 or TRBV12-4 to TRBJ2-7; 9 nucleotides line up with TRBD2. J gave up 10 bases and V 5 bases, and 6 bases lay outside the gene matches. The CDR3 runs to 12 residues. The CDR3 here is CASSPVAGEQYF. In nucleotides, the CDR3 is TGTGCCAGCAGTCCCGTAGCGGGAGAACAGTACTTC.

This clonotype was detected only a few times. The V call is TRBV7-9, the J call TRBJ2-7, with D possibly being TRBD2 (6 bases). V lost 0 bases and J lost 9, with 21 bases in between. Germline CDR1 is SEHNR and CDR2 is FQNEAQ (reference sequence). CDR3 length: 16 amino acids. CDR3 in DNA: TGTGCCAGCAGCTTAGCGCTAACTAGCCAAGGAACGGGGCAGTACTTC. It yields the protein CASSLALTSQGTGQYF.

The chain combines TRBV7-9 with TRBJ2-2; no firm D call. Germline V gene lookup returns CDR1 SEHNR and CDR2 FQNEAQ (reference sequence). Trimming stripped 5 bases from V and 6 bases from J, with 16 bases between. The CDR3 is 15 residues long. This CDR3 is CASSPDTLSPGELFF. Written as DNA, the CDR3 is TGTGCCAGCAGCCCCGACACGCTATCACCCGGGGAGCTGTTTTTT. The full variable domain, completed using reference TRBV7-9 and TRBJ2-2, is DTGVSQNPRHKITKRGQNVTFRCDPISEHNRLYWYRQTLGQGPEFLTYFQNEAQLEKSRLLSDRFSAERPKGSFSTLEIQRTEQGDSAMYLCASSPDTLSPGELFFGEGSRLTVL.